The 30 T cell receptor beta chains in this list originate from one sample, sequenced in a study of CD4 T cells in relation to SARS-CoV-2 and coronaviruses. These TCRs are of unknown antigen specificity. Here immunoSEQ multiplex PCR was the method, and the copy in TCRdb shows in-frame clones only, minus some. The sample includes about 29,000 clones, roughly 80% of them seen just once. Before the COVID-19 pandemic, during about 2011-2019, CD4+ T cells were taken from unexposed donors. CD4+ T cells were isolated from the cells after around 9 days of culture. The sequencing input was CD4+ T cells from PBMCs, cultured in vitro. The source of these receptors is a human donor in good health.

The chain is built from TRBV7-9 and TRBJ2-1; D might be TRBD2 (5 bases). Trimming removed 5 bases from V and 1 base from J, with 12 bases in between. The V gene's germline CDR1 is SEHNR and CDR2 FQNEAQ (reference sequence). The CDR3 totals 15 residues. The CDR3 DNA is TGTGCCAGCAGCCAACCGGGGTCTTCCTACAATGAGCAGTTCTTC. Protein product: CASSQPGSSYNEQFF. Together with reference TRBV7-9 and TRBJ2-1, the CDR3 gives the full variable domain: DTGVSQNPRHKITKRGQNVTFRCDPISEHNRLYWYRQTLGQGPEFLTYFQNEAQLEKSRLLSDRFSAERPKGSFSTLEIQRTEQGDSAMYLCASSQPGSSYNEQFFGPGTRLTVL.

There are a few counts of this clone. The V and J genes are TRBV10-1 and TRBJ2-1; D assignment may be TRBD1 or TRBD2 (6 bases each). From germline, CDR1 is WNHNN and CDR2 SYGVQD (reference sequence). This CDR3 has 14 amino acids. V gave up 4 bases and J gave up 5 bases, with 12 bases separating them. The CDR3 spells CASSVRGGHNEQFF. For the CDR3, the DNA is TGCGCCAGCAGTGTTCGAGGGGGGCACAATGAGCAGTTCTTC.

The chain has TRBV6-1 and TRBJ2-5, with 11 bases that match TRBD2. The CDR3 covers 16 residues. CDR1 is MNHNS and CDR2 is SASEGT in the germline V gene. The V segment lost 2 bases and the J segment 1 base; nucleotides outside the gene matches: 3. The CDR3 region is CASSETSGGGQETQYF. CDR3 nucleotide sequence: TGTGCCAGCAGTGAAACTAGCGGGGGAGGCCAAGAGACCCAGTACTTC.

The CDR3 here is CASSYRAGSQLQYF. DNA for the CDR3: TGTGCCAGCAGTTACAGAGCGGGGAGTCAGTTGCAGTACTTC. V usage is TRBV6-2 or TRBV6-3 and J usage is TRBJ2-7, with TRBD2 matching over 7 bases. The germline CDR1 and CDR2 sequences are MNHEY and SVGEGT. This CDR3 is built from 14 residues. J lost 9 bases, V lost 2 bases, and 10 bases had no gene match.

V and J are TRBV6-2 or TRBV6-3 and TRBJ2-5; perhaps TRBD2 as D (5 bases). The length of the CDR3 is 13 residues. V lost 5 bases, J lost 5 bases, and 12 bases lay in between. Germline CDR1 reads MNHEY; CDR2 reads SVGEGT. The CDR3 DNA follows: TGTGCCAGCAGTCTACTAGGCGGGGAGACCCAGTACTTC. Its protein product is CASSLLGGETQYF.

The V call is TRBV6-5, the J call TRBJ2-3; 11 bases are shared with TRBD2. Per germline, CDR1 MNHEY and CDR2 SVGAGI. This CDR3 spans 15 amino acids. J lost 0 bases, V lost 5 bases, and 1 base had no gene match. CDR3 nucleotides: TGTGCCAGCAGTCGACTAGCGGGGAGCACAGATACGCAGTATTTT. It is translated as CASSRLAGSTDTQYF.

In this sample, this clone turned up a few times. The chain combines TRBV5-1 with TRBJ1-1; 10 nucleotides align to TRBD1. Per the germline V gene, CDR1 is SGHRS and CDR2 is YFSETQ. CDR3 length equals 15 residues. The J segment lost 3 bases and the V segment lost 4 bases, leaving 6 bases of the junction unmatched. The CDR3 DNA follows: TGCGCCAGCAGCCCAAGGACAGGGGGGGACACTGAAGCTTTCTTT. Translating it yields CASSPRTGGDTEAFF.

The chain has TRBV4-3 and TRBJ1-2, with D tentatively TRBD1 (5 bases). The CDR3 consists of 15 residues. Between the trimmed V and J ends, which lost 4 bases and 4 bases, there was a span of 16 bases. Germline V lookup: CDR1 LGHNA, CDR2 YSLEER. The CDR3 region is CASSPGTRASYGYTF. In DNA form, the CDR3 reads TGCGCCAGCAGCCCAGGGACCAGGGCCTCCTATGGCTACACCTTC.

In DNA form, the CDR3 reads TGTGCCAGCAGCTTCGGACCGACAGGGTTACCAACAGATACGCAGTATTTT. This encodes CASSFGPTGLPTDTQYF. This chain uses TRBV7-2 with TRBJ2-3; 7 bases are shared with TRBD1. Germline V gives CDR1 SGHTA, CDR2 FQGNSA. After removal of 3 bases from V and 3 bases from J, the junction contained 12 bases not matched to a gene. The CDR3 totals 17 residues. The whole variable domain, filled in from reference TRBV7-2 and TRBJ2-3, reads GAGVSQSPSNKVTEKGKDVELRCDPISGHTALYWYRQSLGQGLEFLIYFQGNSAPDKSGLPSDRFSAERTGGSVSTLTIQRTQQEDSAVYLCASSFGPTGLPTDTQYFGPGTRLTVL.

CDR3: CSVDGNYNEQFF. Written as DNA, the CDR3 is TGCAGCGTTGACGGAAATTACAATGAGCAGTTCTTC. The J gene is TRBJ2-1, the V gene TRBV29-1, with unresolved D. Germline loops: CDR1 SQVTM, CDR2 ANQGSEA. The length of the CDR3 is 12 residues. V lost 3 bases and J 4 bases, leaving 7 bases between the germline ends.

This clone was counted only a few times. Here the CDR3 reads CASSLSGYEQYF. CDR3 in DNA: TGTGCCAGCAGCTTGTCAGGGTACGAGCAGTACTTC. The chain combines TRBV5-6 with TRBJ2-7; a weak D match, TRBD1 (5 bases). The V end lost 1 base, the J end lost 4 bases, and 6 bases lay between the germline ends. The germline V gene encodes CDR1 SGHDT and CDR2 YYEEEE. The CDR3 covers 12 residues.

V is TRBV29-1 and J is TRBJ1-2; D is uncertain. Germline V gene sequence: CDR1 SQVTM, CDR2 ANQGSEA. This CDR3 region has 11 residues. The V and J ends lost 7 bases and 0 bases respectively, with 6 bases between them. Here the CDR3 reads CSGAANYGYTF. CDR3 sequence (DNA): TGCAGCGGAGCGGCTAACTATGGCTACACCTTC.

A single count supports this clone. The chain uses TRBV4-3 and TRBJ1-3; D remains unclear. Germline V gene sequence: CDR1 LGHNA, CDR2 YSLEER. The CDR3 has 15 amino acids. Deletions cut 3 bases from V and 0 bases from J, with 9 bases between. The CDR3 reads CASSHTVDSGNTIYF. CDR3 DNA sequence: TGCGCCAGCAGCCACACAGTAGACTCTGGAAACACCATATATTTT.

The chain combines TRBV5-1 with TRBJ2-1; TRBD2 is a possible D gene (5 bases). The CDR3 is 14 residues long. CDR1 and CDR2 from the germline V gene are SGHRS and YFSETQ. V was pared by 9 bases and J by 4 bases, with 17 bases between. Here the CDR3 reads CATSERSRYNEQFF. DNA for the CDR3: TGCGCCACCTCGGAGCGGAGCCGTTACAATGAGCAGTTCTTC.

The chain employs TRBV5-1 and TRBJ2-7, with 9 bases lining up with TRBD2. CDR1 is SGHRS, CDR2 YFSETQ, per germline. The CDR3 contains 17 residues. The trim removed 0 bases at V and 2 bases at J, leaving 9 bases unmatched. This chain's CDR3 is CASSLVGGGAGTYEQYF. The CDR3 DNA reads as TGCGCCAGCAGCTTGGTCGGCGGGGGGGCCGGGACCTACGAGCAGTACTTC.

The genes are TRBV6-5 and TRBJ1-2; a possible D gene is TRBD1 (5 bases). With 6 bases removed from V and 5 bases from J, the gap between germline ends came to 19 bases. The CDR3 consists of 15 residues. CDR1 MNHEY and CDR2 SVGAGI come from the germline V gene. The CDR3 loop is CASSLRGGLLYGYTF. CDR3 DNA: TGTGCCAGCAGCCTAAGGGGCGGTCTCCTATATGGCTACACCTTC.

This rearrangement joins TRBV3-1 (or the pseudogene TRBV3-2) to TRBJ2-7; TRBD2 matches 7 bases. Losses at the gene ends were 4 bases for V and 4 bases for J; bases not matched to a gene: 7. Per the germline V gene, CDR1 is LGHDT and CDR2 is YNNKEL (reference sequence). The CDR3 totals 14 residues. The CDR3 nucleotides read TGTGCCAGCAGCCCAAGTTGGCGGGGGTACGAGCAGTACTTC. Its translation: CASSPSWRGYEQYF.

The CDR3 DNA reads TGTGCCAGCAGTGAGGGGGGGGTCGGCAATGAGCAGTTCTTC. It translates to CASSEGGVGNEQFF. The chain carries TRBV2 and TRBJ2-1; 7 bases line up with TRBD2. Germline CDR1 is SNHLY and CDR2 is FYNNEI. CDR3 size: 14 residues. The V gene end was trimmed by 3 bases and the J gene end by 6 bases; junction bases not matched to a gene: 5.

CDR3: CASSLGREEGELFF. The CDR3 region has the DNA TGTGCCAGCAGCTTAGGTAGGGAGGAGGGGGAGCTGTTTTTT. The V and J genes are TRBV5-4 and TRBJ2-2; possible D gene TRBD2, 6 bases. The CDR3 extends over 14 amino acids. The V end was cut by 2 bases, the J end by 8 bases, with 13 bases between. The germline CDR1 and CDR2 sequences are SGHNT and YYREEE (reference sequence). Full variable domain (outside the CDR3, taken from reference TRBV5-4 and TRBJ2-2): ETGVTQSPTHLIKTRGQQVTLRCSSQSGHNTVSWYQQALGQGPQFIFQYYREEENGRGNFPPRFSGLQFPNYSSELNVNALELDDSALYLCASSLGREEGELFFGEGSRLTVL.

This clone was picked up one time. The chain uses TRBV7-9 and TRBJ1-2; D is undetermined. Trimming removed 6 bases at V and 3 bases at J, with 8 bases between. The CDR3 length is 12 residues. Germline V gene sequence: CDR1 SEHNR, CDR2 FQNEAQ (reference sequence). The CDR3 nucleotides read TGTGCCAGCAGTGAGGGTGACTATGGCTACACCTTC. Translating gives CASSEGDYGYTF.

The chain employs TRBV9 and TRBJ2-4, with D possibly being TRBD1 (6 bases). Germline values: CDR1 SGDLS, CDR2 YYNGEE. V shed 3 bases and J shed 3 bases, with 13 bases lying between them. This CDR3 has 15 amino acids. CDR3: CASSGSGVSKNIQYF. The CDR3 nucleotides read TGTGCCAGCAGCGGATCAGGGGTGAGCAAAAACATTCAGTACTTC.

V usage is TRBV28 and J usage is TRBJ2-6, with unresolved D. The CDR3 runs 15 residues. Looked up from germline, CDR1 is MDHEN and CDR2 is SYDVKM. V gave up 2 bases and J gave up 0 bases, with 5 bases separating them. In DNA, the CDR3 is TGTGCCAGCAGTTTAGGAAGCTCTGGGGCCAACGTCCTGACTTTC. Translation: CASSLGSSGANVLTF.

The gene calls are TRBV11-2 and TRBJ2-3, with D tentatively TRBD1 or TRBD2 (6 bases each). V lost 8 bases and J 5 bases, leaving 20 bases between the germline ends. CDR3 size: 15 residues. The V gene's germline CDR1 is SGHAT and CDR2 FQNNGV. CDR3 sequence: CASALRRGALDTQYF. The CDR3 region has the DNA TGTGCCAGCGCCCTCCGGAGGGGGGCCTTAGATACGCAGTATTTT.

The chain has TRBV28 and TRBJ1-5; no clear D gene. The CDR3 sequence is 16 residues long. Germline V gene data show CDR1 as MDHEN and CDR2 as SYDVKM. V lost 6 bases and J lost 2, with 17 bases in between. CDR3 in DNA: TGTGCCAGCAGCCCACCGGGCCCTAGAGGCAATCAGCCCCAGCATTTT. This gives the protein CASSPPGPRGNQPQHF.

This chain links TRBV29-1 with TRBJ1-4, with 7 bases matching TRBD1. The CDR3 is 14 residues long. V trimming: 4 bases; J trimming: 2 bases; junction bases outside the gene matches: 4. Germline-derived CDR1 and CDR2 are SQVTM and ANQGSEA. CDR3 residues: CSVGQGVTNEKLFF. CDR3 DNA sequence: TGCAGCGTTGGTCAGGGGGTCACTAATGAAAAACTGTTTTTT.

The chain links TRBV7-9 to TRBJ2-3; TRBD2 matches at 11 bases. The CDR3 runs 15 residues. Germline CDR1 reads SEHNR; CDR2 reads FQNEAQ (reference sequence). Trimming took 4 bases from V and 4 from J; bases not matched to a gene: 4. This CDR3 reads CASSSLAGVADTQYF. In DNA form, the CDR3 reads TGTGCCAGCAGCTCACTAGCGGGGGTAGCAGATACGCAGTATTTT.

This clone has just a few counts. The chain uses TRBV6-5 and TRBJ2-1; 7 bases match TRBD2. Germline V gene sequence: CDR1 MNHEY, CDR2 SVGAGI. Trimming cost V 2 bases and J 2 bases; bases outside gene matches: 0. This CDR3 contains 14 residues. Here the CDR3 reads CASSYGGAYNEQFF. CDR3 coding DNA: TGTGCCAGCAGTTACGGGGGGGCCTACAATGAGCAGTTCTTC.

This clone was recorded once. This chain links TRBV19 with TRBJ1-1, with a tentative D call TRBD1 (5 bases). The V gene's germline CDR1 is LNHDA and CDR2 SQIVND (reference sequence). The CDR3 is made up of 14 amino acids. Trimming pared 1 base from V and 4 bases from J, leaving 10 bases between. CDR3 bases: TGTGCCAGTAGTATAGGGGGGGTAGGCACTGAAGCTTTCTTT. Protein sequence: CASSIGGVGTEAFF.

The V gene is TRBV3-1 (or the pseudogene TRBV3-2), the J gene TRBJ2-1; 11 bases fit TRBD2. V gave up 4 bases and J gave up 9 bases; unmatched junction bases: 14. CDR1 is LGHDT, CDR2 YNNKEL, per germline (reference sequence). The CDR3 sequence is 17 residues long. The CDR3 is CASSPDLVSGGAGEQFF. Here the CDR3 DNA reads TGTGCCAGCAGCCCCGACCTTGTTAGCGGGGGGGCCGGTGAGCAGTTCTTC.

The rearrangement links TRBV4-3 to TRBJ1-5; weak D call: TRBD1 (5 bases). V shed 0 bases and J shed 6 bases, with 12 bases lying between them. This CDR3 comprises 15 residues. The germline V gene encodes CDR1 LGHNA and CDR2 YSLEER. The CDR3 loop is CASSQDKGVIQPQHF. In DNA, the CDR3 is TGCGCCAGCAGCCAAGATAAAGGGGTAATTCAGCCCCAGCATTTT.